Listed here are 30 T cell receptor beta chains from one sample, sequenced in a study of CD8+ T cells in alopecia areata. Reverse transcribed after extraction, RNA yielded cDNA as the sequencing template. Sequencing was performed with immunoSEQ multiplex PCR; in TCRdb, only in-frame clones are kept and a portion is missing. Here the sample spans around 180,000 clones, about three fifths being singletons. This sample's treatment: oral pan-JAK inhibitor, 5-10 mg twice daily. Specimen: CD4+ T cells sorted from blood, collected between weeks 49 and 50, from a patient treated with tofacitinib. All receptors come from a human donor with alopecia areata.

V and J are TRBV29-1 and TRBJ2-3, with D perhaps matching TRBD1 (6 bases). This CDR3 is built from 13 residues. The germline gives CDR1 SQVTM, CDR2 ANQGSEA. The V end lost 8 bases, the J end lost 1 base, and 13 bases lay between the germline ends. In DNA, the CDR3 is TGCAGCCTTATACAGGGAGGCACAGATACGCAGTATTTT. This translates into CSLIQGGTDTQYF.

V and J are TRBV7-8 and TRBJ2-2, with D unresolved. Germline values: CDR1 SGHVS, CDR2 FQNEAQ. Trimming pared 1 base from V and 6 bases from J, leaving 6 bases between. This CDR3 is 13 amino acids long. The CDR3 DNA reads as TGTGCCAGCAGCTTAGTGCTAGCCGGGGAGCTGTTTTTT. This gives the protein CASSLVLAGELFF.

The J gene is TRBJ2-1, the V gene TRBV5-1, with 10 bases aligning to TRBD2. Germline CDR1 and CDR2: SGHRS and YFSETQ. V lost 5 bases and J lost 1; bases outside the gene matches: 3. The CDR3 is made up of 15 amino acids. Written as DNA, the CDR3 is TGCGCCAGCAGGCCGACTAGCGGGTCCTACAATGAGCAGTTCTTC. It specifies CASRPTSGSYNEQFF.

The chain couples TRBV28 to TRBJ2-5; D remains ambiguous. The V gene lost 6 bases and the J gene lost 3 bases, with 5 bases spanning the gap. The CDR3 is made up of 11 amino acids. Germline V gene lookup returns CDR1 MDHEN and CDR2 SYDVKM. DNA of the CDR3: TGTGCCAGCAGCCTCGAAGAGACCCAGTACTTC. This codes for CASSLEETQYF.

The chain couples TRBV2 to TRBJ2-5; 13 nucleotides match TRBD2. V dropped 8 bases and J dropped 1; count of bases not matched to a gene: 16. This CDR3 is built from 19 residues. Germline CDR1 is SNHLY and CDR2 is FYNNEI. The CDR3 sequence is CASLLGEGLAGRGQETQYF. CDR3 nucleotides: TGTGCCAGCCTCCTTGGGGAGGGACTAGCGGGACGTGGCCAAGAGACCCAGTACTTC.

The table lists this clone with a few counts. This chain connects TRBV7-2 to TRBJ2-1; D unclear. CDR1 is SGHTA, CDR2 FQGNSA, per germline. CDR3 size: 13 residues. Trimming took off 1 base at V and 6 bases at J, with 7 bases between the two ends. CDR3 residues: CASSLGLGNEQFF. In DNA form, the CDR3 reads TGTGCCAGCAGCTTAGGTCTTGGCAATGAGCAGTTCTTC.

This clone was observed a handful of times. The chain couples TRBV6-1 to TRBJ2-3, with 8 bases that match TRBD1. This CDR3 has 15 residues. After removal of 5 bases from V and 2 bases from J, the junction contained 6 bases not matched to a gene. Germline-derived CDR1 and CDR2 are MNHNS and SASEGT. The CDR3 sequence: CASSSTGAITDTQYF. The CDR3 coding sequence is TGTGCCAGCAGTTCGACAGGGGCTATCACAGATACGCAGTATTTT.

The rearrangement joins TRBV29-1 to TRBJ2-4; 9 bases are a match to TRBD2. The V and J ends lost 4 bases and 2 bases, in that order; junction bases with no gene match: 15. Looked up from germline, CDR1 is SQVTM and CDR2 is ANQGSEA. This CDR3 comprises 18 residues. As DNA, the CDR3 is TGCAGCGTTGCCCTGGTGCTTAGCGGGGGTCTATCCAAAAACATTCAGTACTTC. Its protein product is CSVALVLSGGLSKNIQYF.

V and J are TRBV5-6 and TRBJ1-2; possibly TRBD1 for D (6 bases). V shed 0 bases and J shed 5 bases, with 17 bases lying between them. CDR1 is SGHDT and CDR2 is YYEEEE in the germline V gene. The CDR3 sequence is 16 residues long. This CDR3 reads CASSLDMSRGGYGYTF. The CDR3 bases are TGTGCCAGCAGCTTGGATATGAGCAGGGGAGGTTATGGCTACACCTTC. Filled out from reference TRBV5-6 and TRBJ1-2, the complete variable domain reads DAGVTQSPTHLIKTRGQQVTLRCSPKSGHDTVSWYQQALGQGPQFIFQYYEEEERQRGNFPDRFSGHQFPNYSSELNVNALLLGDSALYLCASSLDMSRGGYGYTFGSGTRLTVV.

The CDR3 nucleotides are TGTGCCAGCAGCGGGGTCCCGCACACTGAAGCTTTCTTT. Residues: CASSGVPHTEAFF. J is TRBJ1-1 and V is TRBV27; D call uncertain. V was trimmed by 6 bases and J by 3 bases, leaving 11 bases between them. CDR1 is MNHEY, CDR2 SMNVEV, per germline (reference sequence). The CDR3 spans 13 residues.

The rearrangement uses TRBV6-1 and TRBJ1-2, with D unclear. Trimming took 7 bases from V and 7 from J, leaving 16 bases between them. This CDR3 is 13 amino acids long. CDR1 is MNHNS, CDR2 SASEGT, per germline. The CDR3 nucleotides read TGTGCCAGCATGGACCGAGTATTGGCTGGCTACACCTTC. Translating it yields CASMDRVLAGYTF.

This clone was observed many times. This chain joins TRBV2 and TRBJ2-3; no firm D call. This CDR3 has 16 residues. CDR1 and CDR2 (germline): SNHLY, FYNNEI. Trimming stripped 9 bases from V and 0 bases from J, with 19 bases between. The CDR3 spells CARDPKRGISTDTQYF. In nucleotides, the CDR3 is TGTGCCAGAGACCCCAAGAGAGGAATTAGCACAGATACGCAGTATTTT.

V gene TRBV29-1 combines with J gene TRBJ1-1; possible D gene TRBD1, 6 bases. The V end lost 1 base, the J end lost 4 bases, and 10 bases lay between the germline ends. The CDR3 length is 13 residues. Germline-derived CDR1 and CDR2 are SQVTM and ANQGSEA. This CDR3 reads CSVEGQAITEAFF. In DNA form, the CDR3 reads TGCAGCGTTGAAGGACAGGCCATCACTGAAGCTTTCTTT.

This chain connects TRBV11-2 to TRBJ1-6, with D hard to call. Germline V CDR1 and CDR2: SGHAT, FQNNGV. Trimming removed 0 bases from V and 7 bases from J, with 7 bases in between. CDR3 size: 14 residues. The CDR3 DNA reads TGTGCCAGCAGCTTAGATCGTCGGAATTCACCCCTCCACTTT. Its protein product is CASSLDRRNSPLHF.

The gene calls are TRBV6-5 and TRBJ2-2; tentative D call: TRBD1 (5 bases). CDR3 length: 15 residues. V was trimmed by 5 bases and J by 4 bases, leaving 14 bases between them. Germline CDR1 MNHEY, CDR2 SVGAGI. The CDR3 coding sequence is TGTGCCAGCAGTATACAGGACGGTACCACCGGGGAGCTGTTTTTT. Its translation is CASSIQDGTTGELFF.

V usage is TRBV9 and J usage is TRBJ2-6, with D maybe TRBD1 (5 bases). The CDR3 extends over 15 amino acids. V lost 2 bases to trimming and J lost 2 bases, with 8 bases between them. Germline CDR1 reads SGDLS; CDR2 reads YYNGEE. The CDR3 nucleotides are TGTGCCAGCAGCGTCCAGGGTACTGGGGCCAACGTCCTGACTTTC. It is translated as CASSVQGTGANVLTF.

The chain carries TRBV5-1 and TRBJ2-5; no reliable D call. Looked up from germline, CDR1 is SGHRS and CDR2 is YFSETQ. The CDR3 runs to 17 residues. V was shortened by 3 bases and J by 4 bases, with 22 bases between the two germline ends. The CDR3 DNA reads as TGCGCCAGCAGCTCGCGCAACCGGACCCTCGTAGGAGAGACCCAGTACTTC. Amino acids: CASSSRNRTLVGETQYF.

The chain links TRBV13 to TRBJ2-7, with 9 bases identical to TRBD2. With 5 bases clipped from V and 7 bases from J, the junction kept 6 bases outside the gene matches. The germline V gene encodes CDR1 PRHDT and CDR2 FYEKMQ (reference sequence). The CDR3 has 13 residues. This CDR3 reads CASSPGTSWEQYF. CDR3 coding DNA: TGTGCCAGCAGCCCCGGGACTAGCTGGGAGCAGTACTTC. Full variable domain (outside the CDR3, taken from reference TRBV13 and TRBJ2-7): AAGVIQSPRHLIKEKRETATLKCYPIPRHDTVYWYQQGPGQDPQFLISFYEKMQSDKGSIPDRFSAQQFSDYHSELNMSSLELGDSALYFCASSPGTSWEQYFGPGTRLTVT.

The chain has TRBV27 and TRBJ2-1; D not resolved. Germline lookup yields CDR1 MNHEY and CDR2 SMNVEV (reference sequence). This CDR3 region has 16 residues. V gave up 1 base and J gave up 7 bases, with 17 bases separating them. CDR3 sequence: CASSLFRNTPTNEQFF. The CDR3 nucleotides are TGTGCCAGCAGTTTATTCCGTAACACCCCTACGAATGAGCAGTTCTTC.

J is TRBJ2-7 and V is TRBV7-2; D unclear. V lost 4 bases to trimming and J lost 0 bases, with 10 bases between them. In germline, CDR1 is SGHTA, CDR2 FQGNSA. The CDR3 has 14 amino acids. The CDR3: CASSSRQDSYEQYF. For the CDR3, the DNA is TGTGCCAGCAGCTCCCGGCAGGACTCCTACGAGCAGTACTTC.

This chain uses TRBV29-1 with TRBJ1-1, with TRBD1 identical over 9 bases. The CDR3 spans 14 residues. Germline V gene sequence: CDR1 SQVTM, CDR2 ANQGSEA. V lost 7 bases, J lost 0 bases, and 6 bases stayed unmatched. CDR3 amino acids: CSARDREMNTEAFF. CDR3 DNA: TGCAGCGCGCGGGACAGGGAGATGAACACTGAAGCTTTCTTT.

The chain joins TRBV4-3 to TRBJ1-2; TRBD1 agrees at 7 bases. This CDR3 is built from 16 residues. Germline CDR1 reads LGHNA; CDR2 reads YSLEER. The V gene end was trimmed by 3 bases and the J gene end by 4 bases; junction bases not matched to a gene: 11. The CDR3 DNA reads as TGCGCCAGCAGCCAGGGGGTACAGGGGCCTACCTATGGCTACACCTTC. Its protein product is CASSQGVQGPTYGYTF.

A few counts support this clone. The genes are TRBV29-1 and TRBJ1-4; TRBD1 matches 7 bases. With 7 bases clipped from V and 5 bases from J, the junction kept 10 bases outside the gene matches. The CDR3 contains 14 residues. CDR1 SQVTM and CDR2 ANQGSEA come from the germline V gene. The CDR3 sequence is CSATTGKENEKLFF. In DNA, the CDR3 is TGCAGCGCCACGACAGGGAAGGAGAATGAAAAACTGTTTTTT.

This chain links TRBV10-3 with TRBJ2-1; D gene unclear. The CDR3 contains 11 residues. CDR1 is ENHRY and CDR2 is SYGVKD in the germline V gene. Trimming cost V 9 bases and J 9 bases, with 12 bases left between them. The CDR3 bases are TGTGCCATACAGATATCGGGTGAGCAGTTCTTC. This sequence encodes CAIQISGEQFF.

The chain recombines TRBV18 with TRBJ2-3; no clear D gene. CDR3 length equals 12 residues. Per the germline V gene, CDR1 is KGHSH and CDR2 is LQKENI. V dropped 4 bases and J dropped 4 bases, with 6 bases sitting between them. The CDR3 protein is CASSRSADTQYF. The CDR3 bases are TGTGCCAGCTCACGCTCCGCAGATACGCAGTATTTT.

With respect to this clone: This sample also contains other DNA sequences that code for the same CDR3. The CDR3 spells CSVGPGAYEQYF. In DNA form, the CDR3 reads TGCAGCGTTGGGCCAGGGGCATACGAGCAGTACTTC. The V call is TRBV29-1, the J call TRBJ2-7; weak D call: TRBD1 (6 bases). The CDR3 is 12 residues long. CDR1 is SQVTM, CDR2 ANQGSEA, per germline. The germline V and J ends were trimmed by 4 bases and 4 bases, with 11 bases remaining between them.

This clone was seen a single time. The chain is built from TRBV7-2 and TRBJ2-5, with D possibly being TRBD1 (5 bases). The V end was cut by 3 bases, the J end by 2 bases, with 7 bases between. From germline, CDR1 is SGHTA and CDR2 FQGNSA. The CDR3 is made up of 13 amino acids. CDR3 DNA sequence: TGTGCCAGCAGCTTGGGGCTACAAGAGACCCAGTACTTC. Translation: CASSLGLQETQYF.

This clone has just one count. V and J are TRBV5-1 and TRBJ2-2; D not resolved. The V and J ends lost 1 base and 7 bases respectively, with 11 bases between them. CDR1 is SGHRS, CDR2 YFSETQ, per germline. This CDR3 spans 14 amino acids. CDR3: CASSLSPLGGELFF. CDR3 nucleotide sequence: TGCGCCAGCAGCTTGTCGCCTTTGGGCGGGGAGCTGTTTTTT.

This rearrangement joins TRBV30 to TRBJ1-1, with D possibly TRBD1 on 6 matching bases. The V and J ends lost 4 bases and 10 bases respectively, with 13 bases between them. The germline V gene has CDR1 GTSNPN and CDR2 SVGIG (reference sequence). The CDR3 contains 11 residues. The CDR3: CAWNRGRGAFF. As DNA, the CDR3 is TGTGCCTGGAACCGGGGGCGCGGAGCTTTCTTT.

V and J are TRBV7-2 and TRBJ1-4, with TRBD1 matching 7 bases. Losses at the gene ends were 5 bases for V and 5 bases for J; bases not matched to a gene: 8. Germline CDR1 reads SGHTA; CDR2 reads FQGNSA. There are 15 residues in the CDR3. The CDR3 DNA follows: TGTGCCAGCAGCCGATGGGACAGCGAAAATGAAAAACTGTTTTTT. Protein product: CASSRWDSENEKLFF.